A single sample gave rise to the 26 T cell receptor beta chains below, sequenced in a study of Graves' ophthalmopathy and Graves' hyperthyroidism. For repertoire sequencing, the TCR beta CDR3 regions were amplified from RNA transcripts. Amplification began with first-round RT-PCR using HTBI primers, then second-round multiplex PCR was performed. TCRdb re-derived calls from the multiplex PCR reads in MiXCR, one entry per CDR3 protein. Among around 670,000 distinct CDR3 sequences listed, 40% were seen once. Specimen: peripheral blood. All receptors derive from an adult man with Graves' ophthalmopathy.

The rearrangement joins TRBV29-1 to TRBJ1-3, with a possible D match to TRBD1 (5 bases). With 1 base removed from V and 4 bases from J, the gap between germline ends came to 17 bases. The CDR3 is made up of 16 amino acids. Germline V gene sequence: CDR1 SQVTM, CDR2 ANQGSEA. The CDR3 sequence is CSVEVLAGTSGNTIYF. Here the CDR3 DNA reads TGCAGCGTTGAAGTGTTAGCAGGGACCTCCGGAAACACCATATATTTT.

This clonotype was counted a few times. The rearrangement uses TRBV29-1 and TRBJ2-7, with D hard to call. Near its end, the DNA agrees better with TRBJ2-1, so the J call may be wrong. The CDR3 sequence is 13 residues long. Germline assignment: CDR1 SQVTM and CDR2 ANQGSEA. CDR3 nucleotide sequence: TGCAGCGTTTCGAGAGTCTCCTACAATGAGCAGTTCTTC. This codes for CSVSRVSYNEQFF.

As regards this clonotype: An end of the junction does not agree with germline; a read error may underlie this. This chain uses TRBV25-1 with TRBJ1-2; tentative D call: TRBD1 (5 bases). The CDR3 extends over 14 amino acids. Germline assignment: CDR1 MGHDK and CDR2 SYGVNS. The CDR3: CASRPYGTDYGYAF. The CDR3 coding sequence is TGTGCCAGCAGACCATATGGGACCGACTATGGCTACGCCTTC.

There are a few counts of this clonotype. V is TRBV20-1 and J is TRBJ1-5; D not resolved. Germline CDR1 DFQATT, CDR2 SNEGSKA (reference sequence). The CDR3 extends over 13 amino acids. V was shortened by 1 base and J by 7 bases, with 11 bases between the two germline ends. CDR3 in amino acids: CSARAPRGQPQHF. The CDR3 DNA reads TGCAGTGCTAGAGCGCCCCGTGGGCAGCCCCAGCATTTT.

V gene TRBV19 combines with J gene TRBJ2-7; D call uncertain. Germline V lookup: CDR1 LNHDA, CDR2 SQIVND (reference sequence). Trimming pared 4 bases from V and 2 bases from J, leaving 9 bases between. The CDR3 extends over 13 amino acids. The CDR3 DNA sequence: TGTGCCAGTAGTACTCAATTAACCTACGAGCAGTACTTC. Translation: CASSTQLTYEQYF.

This clonotype was seen ten or more times. This rearrangement joins TRBV25-1 to TRBJ1-6; unclear D gene. Germline CDR1 is MGHDK and CDR2 is SYGVNS. This CDR3 contains 12 residues. Trimming took 6 bases from V and 10 from J, leaving 10 bases between them. The CDR3 loop reads CASSFRNSPLHF. The CDR3 DNA follows: TGTGCCAGCAGCTTTCGGAACTCACCCCTCCACTTT.

The V call is TRBV27, the J call TRBJ1-2; D not resolved. Germline V gives CDR1 MNHEY, CDR2 SMNVEV (reference sequence). The CDR3 totals 13 residues. Trimming took off 8 bases at V and 3 bases at J, with 13 bases between the two ends. In DNA, the CDR3 is TGTGCCAGCCGGAATAACCCCTACTATGGCTACACCTTC. Its translation: CASRNNPYYGYTF.

Regarding this clonotype: Mismatch with germline at one junction end may stem from a read error. This sequence joins TRBV10-3 and TRBJ2-7, with TRBD1 matching 7 bases. The CDR3 loop spans 13 amino acids. Germline loops: CDR1 ENHRY, CDR2 SYGVKD. The CDR3 here is CASSYIRGYEQYF. CDR3 nucleotides: TGTGCCAGCAGTTACATCAGGGGGTACGAGCAGTACTTC.

To note about this clonotype: One end of the junction is discordant with germline, which a read error may explain. The chain has TRBV10-3 and TRBJ1-2; tentative D call: TRBD1 (6 bases). From germline, CDR1 is ENHRY and CDR2 SYGVKD. There are 16 residues in the CDR3. CDR3 amino acids: CASSLVAGQGSYGYTF. The DNA for the CDR3 is TGTGCCAGCAGTTTAGTGGCGGGTCAGGGGAGCTATGGCTACACCTTC.

The rearrangement uses TRBV5-1 and TRBJ2-2; D is uncertain. The CDR3 runs 14 residues. V lost 4 bases and J lost 0, with 7 bases in between. The germline V gene encodes CDR1 SGHRS and CDR2 YFSETQ. In DNA, the CDR3 is TGCGCCAGCAGCACACCATCGAACACCGGGGAGCTGTTTTTT. It encodes CASSTPSNTGELFF.

This clonotype was counted at least ten times. The rearrangement links TRBV10-3 to TRBJ2-7; D might be TRBD1 or TRBD2, each matching 6 bases. The CDR3 extends over 15 amino acids. Germline V CDR1 and CDR2: ENHRY, SYGVKD. The CDR3 protein is CALRSGQGSSYEQYF. The CDR3 DNA follows: TGTGCTCTCAGGAGCGGGCAGGGGTCCTCCTACGAGCAGTACTTC.

This clonotype has more than one count but fewer than ten. The J gene is TRBJ2-5, the V gene TRBV7-8, with 11 bases matching TRBD1. This CDR3 comprises 18 residues. CDR1 is SGHVS and CDR2 is FQNEAQ in the germline V gene. With V trimmed by 3 bases and J by 5 bases, 14 bases remained unmatched. The CDR3 region is CASSLGDRGASWWETQYF. The CDR3 nucleotides read TGTGCCAGCAGCTTGGGGGACAGGGGGGCGTCCTGGTGGGAGACCCAGTACTTC.

The V call is TRBV25-1, the J call TRBJ2-1; D is perhaps TRBD2 (5 bases). Between the trimmed V and J ends, which lost 1 base and 2 bases, there was a span of 21 bases. Germline V gene sequence: CDR1 MGHDK, CDR2 SYGVNS. The CDR3 has 19 amino acids. The CDR3 DNA reads as TGTGCCAGCAGTGAATTAAAGGGTCGGCTAGCCTTACCCTACAATGAGCAGTTCTTC. Its translation: CASSELKGRLALPYNEQFF.

This clonotype was seen at least ten times. This chain connects TRBV7-9 to TRBJ2-7; TRBD1 might be the D (5 bases). Looked up from germline, CDR1 is SEHNR and CDR2 is FQNEAQ (reference sequence). The CDR3 is made up of 12 amino acids. Deletions cut 0 bases from V and 5 bases from J, with 5 bases between. DNA for the CDR3: TGTGCCAGCAGCTTAGCCAGGGACGAGCAGTACTTC. This translates into CASSLARDEQYF.

The rearrangement uses TRBV19 and TRBJ2-2; 10 positions agree with TRBD2. The CDR3 is 14 residues long. With V trimmed by 5 bases and J by 6 bases, 3 bases remained unmatched. CDR1 is LNHDA, CDR2 SQIVND, per germline (reference sequence). CDR3 sequence: CASSAGLAAGELFF. CDR3 DNA sequence: TGTGCCAGTAGTGCCGGACTAGCGGCCGGGGAGCTGTTTTTT.

This clonotype was seen only a few times. Written as DNA, the CDR3 is TGTGCCAGTAGTATAGGACCTACCACCGGGGAGCTGTTTTTT. It encodes CASSIGPTTGELFF. The gene calls are TRBV19 and TRBJ2-2; D not certain. There are 14 residues in the CDR3. CDR1 is LNHDA and CDR2 is SQIVND in the germline V gene (reference sequence). The V gene lost 1 base and the J gene lost 4 bases, with 7 bases spanning the gap. The whole variable domain, remainder taken from reference TRBV19 and TRBJ2-2, is DGGITQSPKYLFRKEGQNVTLSCEQNLNHDAMYWYRQDPGQGLRLIYYSQIVNDFQKGDIAEGYSVSREKKESFPLTVTSAQKNPTAFYLCASSIGPTTGELFFGEGSRLTVL.

The chain couples TRBV7-9 to TRBJ1-6; a possible D gene is TRBD1 (6 bases). V was cut by 2 bases and J by 3 bases, with 14 bases left in between. The CDR3 is 17 amino acids. Germline V gene sequence: CDR1 SEHNR, CDR2 FQNEAQ (reference sequence). The DNA for the CDR3 is TGTGCCAGCAGCTTAAGGACAGCCAGCCACTATAATTCACCCCTCCACTTT. Its protein is CASSLRTASHYNSPLHF.

As for this clonotype: This may be a read error: a much more frequent sequence differs by one nucleotide. The chain employs TRBV7-9 and TRBJ2-5; D perhaps matches TRBD1 (5 bases). The CDR3 runs to 15 residues. V lost 1 base and J 2 bases, leaving 11 bases between the germline ends. Germline V CDR1 and CDR2: SEHNR, FQNEAQ (reference sequence). This CDR3 is CASSLGSTAQETQYF. The DNA for the CDR3 is TGTGCCAGCAGCTTAGGGTCGACAGCGCAAGAGACCCAGTACTTC. Together with reference TRBV7-9 and TRBJ2-5, the CDR3 gives the full variable domain: DTGVSQNPRHKITKRGQNVTFRCDPISEHNRLYWYRQTLGQGPEFLTYFQNEAQLEKSRLLSDRFSAERPKGSFSTLEIQRTEQGDSAMYLCASSLGSTAQETQYFGPGTRLLVL.

This clonotype was seen a handful of times. This sequence joins TRBV9 and TRBJ1-3; D gene unclear. The length of the CDR3 is 16 residues. V was shortened by 0 bases and J by 4 bases, with 14 bases between the two germline ends. Germline lookup yields CDR1 SGDLS and CDR2 YYNGEE. The CDR3 DNA sequence: TGTGCCAGCAGCGTAGTATCGCAGGCGGCGGGAAACACCATATATTTT. Its protein product is CASSVVSQAAGNTIYF.

V is TRBV29-1 and J is TRBJ1-2; 12 bases line up with TRBD1. V trimming: 7 bases; J trimming: 5 bases; junction bases outside the gene matches: 5. The CDR3 is 13 residues long. Germline CDR1 and CDR2: SQVTM and ANQGSEA. The chain's CDR3 is CSAMGQGAYGYTF. CDR3 in DNA: TGCAGCGCTATGGGACAGGGGGCTTATGGCTACACCTTC.

The chain uses TRBV7-2 and TRBJ2-3; D unresolved. The germline V and J ends were trimmed by 1 base and 6 bases, with 11 bases remaining between them. This CDR3 is 14 amino acids long. CDR1 and CDR2 from the germline V gene are SGHTA and FQGNSA. The CDR3 nucleotides read TGTGCCAGCAGCTTAGATAACCCTGCGGATACGCAGTATTTT. The encoded protein is CASSLDNPADTQYF. Based on the CDR3 plus reference TRBV7-2 and TRBJ2-3, the full variable domain is GAGVSQSPSNKVTEKGKDVELRCDPISGHTALYWYRQSLGQGLEFLIYFQGNSAPDKSGLPSDRFSAERTGGSVSTLTIQRTQQEDSAVYLCASSLDNPADTQYFGPGTRLTVL.

The chain recombines TRBV2 with TRBJ2-7, with 7 bases that match TRBD1. The CDR3 length is 15 residues. Losses at the gene ends were 6 bases for V and 5 bases for J; bases not matched to a gene: 13. Per germline, CDR1 SNHLY and CDR2 FYNNEI. CDR3 residues: CASSVSTGLMDEQYF. The CDR3 DNA follows: TGTGCCAGCAGCGTATCGACAGGGCTAATGGACGAGCAGTACTTC.

This clonotype was recorded a few times. The chain links TRBV20-1 to TRBJ1-4; D may be TRBD1 (6 bases). The CDR3 covers 15 residues. CDR1 DFQATT and CDR2 SNEGSKA come from the germline V gene (reference sequence). V dropped 1 base and J dropped 7 bases, with 16 bases sitting between them. DNA for the CDR3: TGCAGTGCTAGAGGCCACAGGGACGCTGGTGAAAAACTGTTTTTT. It yields the protein CSARGHRDAGEKLFF.

This clonotype was picked up a small number of times. The rearrangement links TRBV7-9 to TRBJ1-5, with a possible D match to TRBD1 (6 bases). Trimming took 4 bases from V and 5 from J, leaving 12 bases between them. The CDR3 extends over 14 amino acids. Germline V lookup: CDR1 SEHNR, CDR2 FQNEAQ (reference sequence). This CDR3 reads CASSSGGPHQPQHF. The DNA of the CDR3 is TGTGCCAGCAGCTCTGGGGGGCCCCATCAGCCCCAGCATTTT.

This clonotype was detected a few times. V gene TRBV29-1 combines with J gene TRBJ2-1; TRBD2 agrees at 8 bases. CDR3 length: 14 amino acids. Germline lookup yields CDR1 SQVTM and CDR2 ANQGSEA. Trimming cost V 4 bases and J 9 bases; bases outside gene matches: 11. The CDR3 nucleotides read TGCAGCGTTGTCGGGGGGGCTGGGGCGGGTGAGCAGTTCTTC. It yields the protein CSVVGGAGAGEQFF.

The CDR3 loop reads CSARDSEPPSGWSSYEQYF. The CDR3 coding sequence is TGCAGTGCTAGAGATTCCGAACCCCCTAGCGGTTGGAGCTCCTACGAGCAGTACTTC. The rearrangement links TRBV20-1 to TRBJ2-7, with 7 bases that match TRBD2. The CDR3 sequence is 19 residues long. J gave up 0 bases and V 0 bases, and 17 bases lay outside the gene matches. Germline V lookup: CDR1 DFQATT, CDR2 SNEGSKA (reference sequence).